The rows below give T cell receptor beta chains drawn from one sample of a study of cytomegalovirus exposure and HLA in healthy donors. TCRdb keeps only in-frame clones here, not all; method: immunoSEQ multiplex PCR. The data show 85,000 to 130,000 clones, about 80% seen once. Material: PBMCs. The receptors here all came from a woman aged 18-35 years in good health and CMV-seropositive. CDR3s include the opening cysteine and the closing phenylalanine or tryptophan.

V: TRBV5-6
CDR3: CASSSTGVAGANVLTF

V: TRBV5-6
CDR3: CASSKIQALNEKLFF

V: TRBV2
CDR3: CASSPRHPQGALMNTEAFF

V: TRBV6-1
CDR3: CASSETGPETQYF

V: TRBV19
CDR3: CASSIGGGSGRGETQYF

V: TRBV2
CDR3: CASILTGGWPQHF

V: TRBV13
CDR3: CASSPRTAVNYEQYF

V: TRBV18
CDR3: CASRTSGTDTQYF

V: TRBV7-9
CDR3: CASSLVAGGYEQYF

V: TRBV11-2
CDR3: CASSTYRGKAGNTIYF

V: TRBV27
CDR3: CAIGVAGGETQYF

V: TRBV19
CDR3: CATTGQGNYGYTF

V: TRBV11-3
CDR3: CASGNGASGPTDTQYF

V: TRBV27
CDR3: CASSPWGGYEQYF

V: TRBV4-1
CDR3: CASSQDLADYNEQFF

V: TRBV5-4
CDR3: CASSWTSGGQETQYF

V: TRBV30
CDR3: CAWSVPRGAEYNGYTF